This T cell receptor beta chain was captured by sequencing in a study of control samples from healthy donors and cancer patients. Only in-frame clones appear in the TCRdb table, and some are missing; sequencing was by immunoSEQ multiplex PCR. The table has fewer than 200,000 clones, 90% to 95% seen once. There are 15 residues in the CDR3. The germline V and J ends were trimmed by 3 bases and 0 bases, with 9 bases remaining between them. Germline CDR1 reads LNHDA; CDR2 reads SQIVND (reference sequence). This clone has a single count. The sequenced sample was blood. The chain is built from TRBV19 and TRBJ1-3; no reliable D call. The receptor was derived from an older woman in good health. The CDR3 spells CASSIRETSGNTIYF. The CDR3 region has the DNA TGTGCCAGTAGTATTCGAGAGACCTCTGGAAACACCATATATTTT. The full variable domain, its missing parts supplied by reference TRBV19 and TRBJ1-3, is DGGITQSPKYLFRKEGQNVTLSCEQNLNHDAMYWYRQDPGQGLRLIYYSQIVNDFQKGDIAEGYSVSREKKESFPLTVTSAQKNPTAFYLCASSIRETSGNTIYFGEGSWLTVV.